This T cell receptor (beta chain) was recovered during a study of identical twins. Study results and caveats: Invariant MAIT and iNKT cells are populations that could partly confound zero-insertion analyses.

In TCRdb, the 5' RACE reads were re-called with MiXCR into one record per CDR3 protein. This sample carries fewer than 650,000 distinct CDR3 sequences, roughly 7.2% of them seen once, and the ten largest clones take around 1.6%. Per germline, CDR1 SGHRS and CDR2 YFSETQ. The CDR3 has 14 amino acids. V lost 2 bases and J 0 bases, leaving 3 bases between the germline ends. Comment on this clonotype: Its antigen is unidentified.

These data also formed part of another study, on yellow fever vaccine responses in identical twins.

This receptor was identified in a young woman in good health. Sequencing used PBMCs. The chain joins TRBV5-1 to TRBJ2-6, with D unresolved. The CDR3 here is CASSFNSGANVLTF. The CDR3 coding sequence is TGCGCCAGCAGCTTCAACTCTGGGGCCAACGTCCTGACTTTC.